These 9 T cell receptor beta chains originate from one sample sequenced in a study of T-cell memory formation after mild COVID-19. TCRdb called the 5' RACE reads again in MiXCR, with one record for every CDR3 protein. The sample carries 350,000 to 400,000 distinct CDR3 sequences, approximately 15% recorded once. Sequencing used PBMCs or a T cell subset sorted from them (not recorded which). These receptors all stem from a man aged 18 to 29 who had mild COVID-19 (a few samples of this study predate the infection). Cell type and time point are not known.

The chain recombines TRBV20-1 with TRBJ1-2; 10 positions agree with TRBD1. The length of the CDR3 is 12 residues. Germline V lookup: CDR1 DFQATT, CDR2 SNEGSKA (reference sequence). Trimming cost V 6 bases and J 8 bases; bases outside gene matches: 6. CDR3 in DNA: TGCAGTGCGGCGGGACAGGGGTCGGGCTACACCTTC. Its translation is CSAAGQGSGYTF.

In its sample, this clonotype was seen a few times. This chain joins TRBV5-1 and TRBJ2-3, with 8 bases lining up with TRBD2. V was clipped by 4 bases and J by 1 base; unmatched bases: 5. In germline, CDR1 is SGHRS, CDR2 YFSETQ. The CDR3 sequence is 15 residues long. CDR3 DNA sequence: TGCGCCAGCAGCCCCTTCGGGGGGGGCACAGATACGCAGTATTTT. Translation gives CASSPFGGGTDTQYF.

There are a few counts of this clonotype. The rearrangement uses TRBV6-5 and TRBJ2-2; D not certain. The CDR3 covers 13 residues. With 2 bases removed from V and 7 bases from J, the gap between germline ends came to 8 bases. Per germline, CDR1 MNHEY and CDR2 SVGAGI. This CDR3 is CASSYERIGELFF. The CDR3 region has the DNA TGTGCCAGCAGTTACGAAAGAATCGGGGAGCTGTTTTTT.

This chain uses TRBV20-1 with TRBJ1-1; D is ambiguous. The CDR3 sequence is 15 residues long. Germline V lookup: CDR1 DFQATT, CDR2 SNEGSKA (reference sequence). Trimming stripped 3 bases from V and 4 bases from J, with 18 bases between. Here the CDR3 DNA reads TGCAGTGCTAGGGATGCTCCGGGTCTGGGCACTGAAGCTTTCTTT. It translates to CSARDAPGLGTEAFF.

This clonotype was recorded a few times. The chain links TRBV30 to TRBJ1-4; unclear D gene. Trimming took 3 bases from V and 8 from J, leaving 19 bases between them. CDR3 size: 15 residues. CDR1 and CDR2 from the germline V gene are GTSNPN and SVGIG (reference sequence). CDR3 in amino acids: CAWSAFGGDGEKLFF. The CDR3 region has the DNA TGTGCCTGGAGCGCTTTCGGTGGAGACGGAGAAAAACTGTTTTTT.

This rearrangement joins TRBV4-2 to TRBJ2-5, with TRBD2 matching 7 bases. Trimming removed 4 bases from V and 0 bases from J; junction bases left unmatched: 5. This CDR3 has 15 residues. CDR1 and CDR2 (germline): LGHNA, YNFKEQ. The chain's CDR3 is CASSPSGEYQETQYF. CDR3 in DNA: TGTGCCAGCAGCCCAAGCGGGGAGTACCAAGAGACCCAGTACTTC.

There are a few counts of this clonotype. The J gene is TRBJ1-6, the V gene TRBV7-2; the D gene is possibly TRBD1 (6 bases). Germline loops: CDR1 SGHTA, CDR2 FQGNSA. The V end lost 1 base, the J end lost 10 bases, and 14 bases lay between the germline ends. The CDR3 consists of 15 residues. The CDR3 here is CASSLEGVGGSPLHF. CDR3 coding DNA: TGTGCCAGCAGCTTAGAGGGGGTTGGAGGGTCACCCCTCCACTTT.

This clonotype appeared once. The J gene is TRBJ2-7, the V gene TRBV29-1; possible D gene TRBD2, 6 bases. Trimming took 6 bases from V and 5 from J, leaving 14 bases between them. Germline values: CDR1 SQVTM, CDR2 ANQGSEA. The CDR3 is 12 residues long. The DNA of the CDR3 is TGCAGCGTGGCTTGGGGAGGAGACGAGCAGTACTTC. It translates to CSVAWGGDEQYF.

This clonotype was seen more than once but under ten times. The V call is TRBV3-1, the J call TRBJ2-2; no definite D call. The CDR3 covers 12 residues. CDR1 and CDR2 (germline): LGHDT, YNNKEL (reference sequence). Trimming left V 3 bases short and J 6 bases short, with 5 bases between. The CDR3 spells CASSHIAGELFF. In DNA form, the CDR3 reads TGTGCCAGCAGCCACATCGCCGGGGAGCTGTTTTTT.